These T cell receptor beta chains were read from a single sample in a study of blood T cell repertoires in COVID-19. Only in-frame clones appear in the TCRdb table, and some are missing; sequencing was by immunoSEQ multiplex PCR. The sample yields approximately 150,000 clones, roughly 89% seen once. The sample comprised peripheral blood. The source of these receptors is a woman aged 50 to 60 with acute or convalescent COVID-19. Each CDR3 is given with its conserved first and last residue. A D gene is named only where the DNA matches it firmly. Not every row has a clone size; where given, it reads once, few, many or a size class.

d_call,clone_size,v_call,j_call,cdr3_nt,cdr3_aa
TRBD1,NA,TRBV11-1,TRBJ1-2,TGTGCCAGCGGCGGGGACAGTAATTCCTACACCTTC,CASGGDSNSYTF
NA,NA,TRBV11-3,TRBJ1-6,TGTGCCAGCAGCTTAGAAAGGGGCGACCTTTCACCCCTCCACTTT,CASSLERGDLSPLHF
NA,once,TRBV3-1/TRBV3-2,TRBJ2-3,TGTGCCAGCAGCCCCCTCGGAGGTGCCGATACGCAGTATTTT,CASSPLGGADTQYF
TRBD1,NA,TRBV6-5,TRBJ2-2,TGTGCCAGCAGTTTCCAGGGGGCGAACACCGGGGAGCTGTTTTTT,CASSFQGANTGELFF
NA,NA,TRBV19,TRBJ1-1,TGTGCCAGTAGTATAGTTCAGGGGTTTGAAGCTTTCTTT,CASSIVQGFEAFF
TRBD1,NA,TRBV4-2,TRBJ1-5,TGTGCCAGCAGCCAAACTGGACAGGGCGTTCAGCCCCAGCATTTT,CASSQTGQGVQPQHF
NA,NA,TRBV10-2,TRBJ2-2,TGCGCCAGCAGTCCACAGGGAGTCGGGGAGCTGTTTTTT,CASSPQGVGELFF
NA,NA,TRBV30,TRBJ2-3,TGTGCCTGGAGTCAGGGTCAGACTAGCACAGATACGCAGTATTTT,CAWSQGQTSTDTQYF
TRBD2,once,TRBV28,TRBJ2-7,TGTGCCAGCAGTTCCTGGACTAGCGGGAGTTCATACGAGCAGTACTTC,CASSSWTSGSSYEQYF
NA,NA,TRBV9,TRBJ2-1,TGTGCCAGCAGCGCTAGTTACCTCAATGAGCAGTTCTTC,CASSASYLNEQFF
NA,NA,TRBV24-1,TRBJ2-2,TGTGCCGTACGGGGACACTGGACCTCCGGGGAGCTGTTTTTT,CAVRGHWTSGELFF
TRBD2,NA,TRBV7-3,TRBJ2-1,TGTGCCAGCAGCTCGGGACTAGGGGCCCTCAATGAGCAGTTCTTC,CASSSGLGALNEQFF
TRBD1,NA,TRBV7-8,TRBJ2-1,TGTGCCAGCAACCGGGACAGTGACAATGAGCAGTTCTTC,CASNRDSDNEQFF
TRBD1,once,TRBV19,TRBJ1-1,TGTGCCAGTCAGGACAGGGGGGAGGGTGAAGCTTTCTTT,CASQDRGEGEAFF
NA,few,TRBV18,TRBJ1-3,TGTGCCAGCTCACCCTCCTCTGGAAACACCATATATTTT,CASSPSSGNTIYF
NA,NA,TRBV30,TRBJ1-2,TGTGCCTGGAGTGTAAGGGACTGGTATGGCTACACCTTC,CAWSVRDWYGYTF
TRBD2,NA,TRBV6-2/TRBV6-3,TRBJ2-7,TGTGCCAGCAGTTACTCTAGCGGGCGGACCTACGAGCAGTACTTC,CASSYSSGRTYEQYF
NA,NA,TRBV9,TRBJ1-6,TGTGCCAGCAGCGTAGGAGATTATAATTCACCCCTCCACTTT,CASSVGDYNSPLHF
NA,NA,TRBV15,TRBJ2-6,TGTGCCACCAGCAGCGGGACTCCTCCCTTCGCTGGGGCCAACGTCCTGACTTTC,CATSSGTPPFAGANVLTF
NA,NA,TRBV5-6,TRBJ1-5,TGTGCCAGCAGCTTGTGGGGGGGCACAGGAATAGGGAATCAGCCCCAGCATTTT,CASSLWGGTGIGNQPQHF
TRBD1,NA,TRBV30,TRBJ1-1,TGTGCCTGGAGTGCCTTTCCGGGACAGAGCTCTGAAGCTTTCTTT,CAWSAFPGQSSEAFF
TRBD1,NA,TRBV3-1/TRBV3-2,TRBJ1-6,TGTGCCAGCAGCGAAAAGGGACAGCATAATTCACCCCTCCACTTT,CASSEKGQHNSPLHF
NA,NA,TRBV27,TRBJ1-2,TGTGCCAGCAGTTTCACACCCGGGGGTTTTGGGTCTAACTATGGCTACACCTTC,CASSFTPGGFGSNYGYTF
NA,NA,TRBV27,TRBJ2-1,TGTGCCAGCAGTGGCTGGCCTACTAGGGCTGATGAGCAGTTCTTC,CASSGWPTRADEQFF
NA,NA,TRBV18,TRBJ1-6,TGTGCCAGCTCACCCGGTAACTCCTATAATTCACCCCTCCACTTT,CASSPGNSYNSPLHF
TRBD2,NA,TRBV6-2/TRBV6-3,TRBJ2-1,TGTGCCAGCAGCCCTCTTTCGGGGGGCTCCTACAATGAGCAGTTCTTC,CASSPLSGGSYNEQFF
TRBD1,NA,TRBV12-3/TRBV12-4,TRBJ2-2,TGTGCCCTAAAGGACAGGGGCACCGGGGAGCTGTTTTTT,CALKDRGTGELFF
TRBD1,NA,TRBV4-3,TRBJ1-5,TGCGCCAGCAGCCAAGTCCGGACAGGGGGGAATAGCAATCAGCCCCAGCATTTT,CASSQVRTGGNSNQPQHF
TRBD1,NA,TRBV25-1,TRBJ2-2,TGTGCCAGCAGGACAGGGACCCACACCGGGGAGCTGTTTTTT,CASRTGTHTGELFF
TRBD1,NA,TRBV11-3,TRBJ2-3,TGTGCCAGCAGCTTAGAAGGGACAGGGCTCACAGATACGCAGTATTTT,CASSLEGTGLTDTQYF
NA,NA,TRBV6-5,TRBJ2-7,TGTGCCAGCAGTCCCGACTCTTCCTACGAGCAGTACTTC,CASSPDSSYEQYF
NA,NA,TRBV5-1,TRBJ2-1,TGCGCCAGCAGCTATAACACAGGGTACGGCAATGAGCAGTTCTTC,CASSYNTGYGNEQFF
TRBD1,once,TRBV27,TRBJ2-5,TGTGCCACCGTCAGGACAGGCTCCGAGACCCAGTACTTC,CATVRTGSETQYF
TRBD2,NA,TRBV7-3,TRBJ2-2,TGTGCCAGCAGCCCCGAGGGACTAGCGGGGGGGCGGCACGGGGAGCTGTTTTTT,CASSPEGLAGGRHGELFF
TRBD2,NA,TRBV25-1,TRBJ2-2,TGTGCCAGCAGCCCCGGGACTAGCGGGAGTTATGGGGAGCTGTTTTTT,CASSPGTSGSYGELFF
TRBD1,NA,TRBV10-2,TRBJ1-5,TGCGCCAGCAGTGATAGGACAGGGATGGATCAGCCCCAGCATTTT,CASSDRTGMDQPQHF
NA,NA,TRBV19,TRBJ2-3,TGTGCCAGTAGTATGGGGGCGCAGTATTCAGATACGCAGTATTTT,CASSMGAQYSDTQYF
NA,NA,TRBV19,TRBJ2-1,TGTGCCAGTAGTTTATTAGGGGGCAATGAGCAGTTCTTC,CASSLLGGNEQFF
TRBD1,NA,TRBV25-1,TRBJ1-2,TGTGCCAGCTCAGGACAGGGGGCTCCGCCTGGGCTCTATGGCTACACCTTC,CASSGQGAPPGLYGYTF